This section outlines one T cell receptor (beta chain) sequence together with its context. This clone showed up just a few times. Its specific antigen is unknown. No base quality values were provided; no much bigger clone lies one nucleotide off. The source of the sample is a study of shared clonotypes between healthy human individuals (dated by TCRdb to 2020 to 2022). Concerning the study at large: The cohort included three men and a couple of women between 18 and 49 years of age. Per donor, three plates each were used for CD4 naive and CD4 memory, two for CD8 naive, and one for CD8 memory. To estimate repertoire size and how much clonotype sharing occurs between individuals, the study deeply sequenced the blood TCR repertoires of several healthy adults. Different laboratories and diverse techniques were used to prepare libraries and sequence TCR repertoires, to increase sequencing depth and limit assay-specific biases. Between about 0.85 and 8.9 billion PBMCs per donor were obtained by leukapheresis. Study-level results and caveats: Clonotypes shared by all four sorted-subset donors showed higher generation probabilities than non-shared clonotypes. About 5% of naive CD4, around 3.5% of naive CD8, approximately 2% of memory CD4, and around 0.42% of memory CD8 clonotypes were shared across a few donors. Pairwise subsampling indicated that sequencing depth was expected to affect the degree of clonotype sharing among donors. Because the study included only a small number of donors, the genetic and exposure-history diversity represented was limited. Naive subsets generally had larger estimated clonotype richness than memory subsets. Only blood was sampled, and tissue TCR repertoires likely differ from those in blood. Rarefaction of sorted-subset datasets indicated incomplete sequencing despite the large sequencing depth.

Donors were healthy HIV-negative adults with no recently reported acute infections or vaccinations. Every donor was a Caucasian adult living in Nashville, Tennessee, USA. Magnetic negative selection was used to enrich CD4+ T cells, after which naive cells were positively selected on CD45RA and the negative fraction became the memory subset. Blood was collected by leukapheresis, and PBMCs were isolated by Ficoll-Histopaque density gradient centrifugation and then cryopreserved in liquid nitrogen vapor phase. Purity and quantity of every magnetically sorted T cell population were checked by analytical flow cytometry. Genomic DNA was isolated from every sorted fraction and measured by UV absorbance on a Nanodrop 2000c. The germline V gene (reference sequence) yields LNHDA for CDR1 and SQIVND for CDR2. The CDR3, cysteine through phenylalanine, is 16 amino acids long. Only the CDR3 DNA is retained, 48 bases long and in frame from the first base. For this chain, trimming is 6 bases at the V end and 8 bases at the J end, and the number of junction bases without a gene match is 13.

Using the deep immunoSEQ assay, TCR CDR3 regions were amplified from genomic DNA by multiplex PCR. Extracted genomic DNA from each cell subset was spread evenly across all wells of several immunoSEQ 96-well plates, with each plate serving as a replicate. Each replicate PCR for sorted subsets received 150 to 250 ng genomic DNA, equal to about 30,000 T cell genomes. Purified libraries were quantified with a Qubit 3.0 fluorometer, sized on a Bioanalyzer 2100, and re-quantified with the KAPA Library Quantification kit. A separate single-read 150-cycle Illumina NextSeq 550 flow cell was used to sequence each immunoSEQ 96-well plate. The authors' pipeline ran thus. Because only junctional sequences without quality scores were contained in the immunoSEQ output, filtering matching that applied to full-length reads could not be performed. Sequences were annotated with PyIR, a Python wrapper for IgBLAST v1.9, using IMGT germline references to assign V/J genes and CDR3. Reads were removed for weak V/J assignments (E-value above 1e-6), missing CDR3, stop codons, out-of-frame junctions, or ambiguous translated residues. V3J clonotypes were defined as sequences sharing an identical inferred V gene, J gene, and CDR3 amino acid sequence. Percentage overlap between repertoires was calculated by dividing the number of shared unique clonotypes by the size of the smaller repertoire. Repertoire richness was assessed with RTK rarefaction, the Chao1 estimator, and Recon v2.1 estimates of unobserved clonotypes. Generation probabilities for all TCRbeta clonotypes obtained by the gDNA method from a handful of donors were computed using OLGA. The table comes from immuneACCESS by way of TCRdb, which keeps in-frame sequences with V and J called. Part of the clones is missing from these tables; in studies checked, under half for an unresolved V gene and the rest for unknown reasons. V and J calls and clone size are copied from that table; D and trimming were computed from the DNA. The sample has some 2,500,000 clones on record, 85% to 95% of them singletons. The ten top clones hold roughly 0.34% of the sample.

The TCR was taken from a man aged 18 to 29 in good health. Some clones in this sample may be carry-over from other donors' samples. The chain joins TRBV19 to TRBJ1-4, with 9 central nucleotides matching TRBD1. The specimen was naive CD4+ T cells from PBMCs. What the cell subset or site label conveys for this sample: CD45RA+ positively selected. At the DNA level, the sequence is TGTGCCAGTAGCTTCACCGGGACAGGGAGGAAGGAAAAACTGTTTTTT. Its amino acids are CASSFTGTGRKEKLFF. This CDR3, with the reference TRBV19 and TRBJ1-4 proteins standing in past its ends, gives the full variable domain DGGITQSPKYLFRKEGQNVTLSCEQNLNHDAMYWYRQDPGQGLRLIYYSQIVNDFQKGDIAEGYSVSREKKESFPLTVTSAQKNPTAFYLCASSFTGTGRKEKLFFGSGTQLSVL.